Presented here are 31 T cell receptor beta chains from one specimen sequenced in a study of CD8 T cells in ankylosing spondylitis. Their cognate antigens are unknown. Using its own MiXCR run on the 5' RACE reads, TCRdb lists one record per CDR3 protein. The sample yields approximately 500,000 distinct CDR3 sequences, roughly 13% seen once. Whole-study results and caveats: What seemed typical of ankylosing spondylitis blood was a TCR beta motif built from eight highly homologous variants.

Material: blood, either unsorted or a sorted T cell fraction (not recorded which). The receptor set was obtained from a male donor with ankylosing spondylitis.

In this sample, this clonotype turned up a few times. This chain links TRBV28 with TRBJ1-2, with 8 nucleotides matching TRBD1. The CDR3 extends over 15 amino acids. Germline V gene lookup returns CDR1 MDHEN and CDR2 SYDVKM. V lost 4 bases to trimming and J lost 9 bases; unmatched junction nucleotides: 13. The CDR3 DNA is TGTGCCAGCAGTTACGGGACAGGCCGAGGGTATCGCTACACCTTC. As protein: CASSYGTGRGYRYTF.

This clonotype showed up just a few times. The gene calls are TRBV9 and TRBJ1-1; no clear D gene. The CDR3 sequence is 15 residues long. Germline CDR1 is SGDLS and CDR2 is YYNGEE. Trimming removed 0 bases at V and 0 bases at J, with 9 bases between. The CDR3 nucleotides are TGTGCCAGCAGCGTAGAGGCCTGGATGAACACTGAAGCTTTCTTT. This translates into CASSVEAWMNTEAFF.

J is TRBJ2-5 and V is TRBV29-1; the D is unclear. The CDR3 loop spans 14 amino acids. Germline CDR1 and CDR2: SQVTM and ANQGSEA. The germline V and J ends were trimmed by 4 bases and 2 bases, with 14 bases remaining between them. The CDR3 DNA reads TGCAGCGTTGGGGGTTACCTCTCACAAGAGACCCAGTACTTC. It encodes CSVGGYLSQETQYF.

This clonotype showed up many times. V and J are TRBV20-1 and TRBJ1-6, with 7 bases identical to TRBD1. The CDR3 loop spans 17 amino acids. The junction had 11 bases not matched to a gene; V was cut back by 6 bases and J by 0 bases. Germline V lookup: CDR1 DFQATT, CDR2 SNEGSKA (reference sequence). CDR3 in amino acids: CSAASDRASSYNSPLHF. CDR3 sequence (DNA): TGCAGTGCCGCTAGTGACAGGGCGAGCTCCTATAATTCACCCCTCCACTTT.

V gene TRBV7-9 combines with J gene TRBJ2-1, with TRBD2 as a possible D gene (6 bases). CDR1 is SEHNR, CDR2 FQNEAQ, per germline (reference sequence). The CDR3 loop spans 13 amino acids. V gave up 4 bases and J gave up 8 bases, with 12 bases separating them. CDR3 DNA: TGTGCCAGCAGCTCCCGTGGGGGGTATGAGCAGTTCTTC. Encoded protein: CASSSRGGYEQFF.

As for this clonotype: An end of the junction differs from the germline gene, which may be a read error. This chain links TRBV7-8 with TRBJ1-5, with a tentative D call TRBD1 (6 bases). Germline V gives CDR1 SGHVS, CDR2 FQNEAQ. The CDR3 consists of 16 residues. CDR3 DNA sequence: TGTGACAGCAGCTTAAGTCGGGGGGCGTCCAATCAGCCCCAGCATTTT. This encodes CDSSLSRGASNQPQHF.

The table lists this clonotype with a few counts. The chain employs TRBV24-1 and TRBJ2-1; perhaps TRBD2 as D (6 bases). Trimming cost V 1 base and J 5 bases, with 17 bases left between them. This CDR3 has 17 residues. Germline CDR1 is KGHDR and CDR2 is SFDVKD. CDR3 sequence reads: CATSDFGGALRDNEQFF. In nucleotides, the CDR3 is TGTGCCACCAGTGATTTCGGGGGAGCCCTTAGGGACAATGAGCAGTTCTTC.

This clonotype was recorded at least ten times. The chain has TRBV20-1 and TRBJ2-1; TRBD2 matches at 13 bases. The CDR3 extends over 16 amino acids. The germline gives CDR1 DFQATT, CDR2 SNEGSKA (reference sequence). V was clipped by 6 bases and J by 4 bases; unmatched bases: 9. The CDR3 region has the DNA TGCAGTGCCTCCGTGACTAGCGGGAGGATATACAATGAGCAGTTCTTC. This codes for CSASVTSGRIYNEQFF.

This clonotype has ten or more counts. The gene calls are TRBV11-2 and TRBJ2-1; D possibly corresponds to TRBD2 (6 bases). In germline, CDR1 is SGHAT, CDR2 FQNNGV. V gave up 5 bases and J gave up 6 bases, with 20 bases separating them. This CDR3 has 16 residues. The CDR3 spells CASSPGMGEASNEQFF. The CDR3 DNA sequence: TGTGCCAGCAGCCCCGGGATGGGGGAGGCATCCAATGAGCAGTTCTTC. The full variable domain, its missing parts supplied by reference TRBV11-2 and TRBJ2-1, is EAGVAQSPRYKIIEKRQSVAFWCNPISGHATLYWYQQILGQGPKLLIQFQNNGVVDDSQLPKDRFSAERLKGVDSTLKIQPAKLEDSAVYLCASSPGMGEASNEQFFGPGTRLTVL.

This clonotype has at least ten counts. The chain links TRBV4-2 to TRBJ1-3, with D unclear. The CDR3 length is 14 residues. Germline CDR1 LGHNA, CDR2 YNFKEQ. Trimming took 0 bases from V and 0 from J, leaving 3 bases between them. The CDR3 DNA follows: TGTGCCAGCAGCCAAGATACCTCTGGAAACACCATATATTTT. This gives the protein CASSQDTSGNTIYF.

This clonotype has at least ten counts. The CDR3 loop reads CASSLRQAAYNEQFF. The CDR3 coding sequence is TGTGCCAGCAGCTTAAGACAGGCTGCTTACAATGAGCAGTTCTTC. The V and J genes are TRBV14 and TRBJ2-1; maybe TRBD1 (6 bases). The CDR3 extends over 15 amino acids. Looked up from germline, CDR1 is SGHDN and CDR2 is FVKESK. V lost 5 bases, J lost 4 bases, and 15 bases lay in between.

In this sample, this clonotype turned up a few times. The CDR3 loop is CASSPLAGGDTGELFF. The CDR3 DNA reads TGTGCCAGCAGCCCACTAGCGGGAGGGGACACCGGGGAGCTGTTTTTT. The chain couples TRBV7-6 to TRBJ2-2; 13 bases line up with TRBD2. V was clipped by 5 bases and J by 3 bases; unmatched bases: 3. This CDR3 region has 16 residues. The V gene's germline CDR1 is SGHVS and CDR2 FNYEAQ.

This clonotype has a count of ten or more. The chain employs TRBV12-3 or TRBV12-4 and TRBJ2-7; the match to TRBD2 covers 9 bases. This CDR3 has 11 amino acids. The CDR3 nucleotides read TGTGCCAGCAGTACAGGGACTAGCCCTCTCGTC. Protein: CASSTGTSPLV.

The chain carries TRBV7-9 and TRBJ1-5; possible D gene TRBD1, 5 bases. Trimming stripped 5 bases from V and 3 bases from J, with 11 bases between. The CDR3 has 14 amino acids. In germline, CDR1 is SEHNR, CDR2 FQNEAQ (reference sequence). CDR3 sequence (DNA): TGTGCCAGCAGCACAGACAGCTCCAATCAGCCCCAGCATTTT. This encodes CASSTDSSNQPQHF. Full variable domain (remainder filled in from reference TRBV7-9 and TRBJ1-5): DTGVSQNPRHKITKRGQNVTFRCDPISEHNRLYWYRQTLGQGPEFLTYFQNEAQLEKSRLLSDRFSAERPKGSFSTLEIQRTEQGDSAMYLCASSTDSSNQPQHFGDGTRLSIL.

This clonotype showed up just a few times. The V call is TRBV29-1, the J call TRBJ2-3, with D possibly called TRBD1 or TRBD2 (5 bases each). V lost 7 bases and J 2 bases, leaving 10 bases between the germline ends. Germline V CDR1 and CDR2: SQVTM, ANQGSEA. This CDR3 is 12 amino acids long. CDR3 sequence reads: CSAGASTDTQYF. The CDR3 bases are TGCAGCGCCGGGGCCTCCACAGATACGCAGTATTTT.

The chain recombines TRBV20-1 with TRBJ2-5; D not resolved. Germline assignment: CDR1 DFQATT and CDR2 SNEGSKA (reference sequence). V was clipped by 3 bases and J by 2 bases, with 7 bases between them. The CDR3 loop spans 12 amino acids. CDR3 residues: CSASRAQETQYF. CDR3 in DNA: TGCAGTGCTAGTAGAGCTCAAGAGACCCAGTACTTC.

This rearrangement joins TRBV7-2 to TRBJ1-3, with D possibly matching TRBD1 (5 bases). The CDR3 has 14 residues. V lost 5 bases, J lost 5 bases, and 13 bases lay in between. Germline CDR1 and CDR2: SGHTA and FQGNSA. The CDR3 is CASSPRAGRNTIYF. CDR3 nucleotides: TGTGCCAGCAGCCCCCGGGCAGGGAGAAACACCATATATTTT.

The chain carries TRBV15 and TRBJ1-5, with unresolved D. Trimming pared 1 base from V and 7 bases from J, leaving 14 bases between. Germline V lookup: CDR1 LNHNV, CDR2 YYDKDF (reference sequence). The length of the CDR3 is 15 residues. The CDR3 region is CATSRGTQDGQPQHF. For the CDR3, the DNA is TGTGCCACCAGCAGAGGTACCCAGGATGGACAGCCCCAGCATTTT.

The CDR3 DNA follows: TGCAGTGCAAGACACCCATATAGCAATCAGCCCCAGCATTTT. It translates to CSARHPYSNQPQHF. The chain carries TRBV20-1 and TRBJ1-5; D gene ambiguous. This CDR3 is 14 amino acids long. The V end was cut by 6 bases, the J end by 0 bases, with 12 bases between. Germline V gene lookup returns CDR1 DFQATT and CDR2 SNEGSKA (reference sequence).

The rearrangement uses TRBV20-1 and TRBJ1-2; D is possibly TRBD1 (6 bases). There are 15 residues in the CDR3. The V and J ends lost 3 bases and 4 bases respectively, with 18 bases between them. Germline V gives CDR1 DFQATT, CDR2 SNEGSKA (reference sequence). The CDR3 region is CSARAAGVPSYGYTF. The CDR3 DNA reads as TGCAGTGCTAGGGCCGCAGGGGTCCCTAGCTATGGCTACACCTTC.

This clonotype was observed a few times. V is TRBV3-1 and J is TRBJ2-1; TRBD2 matches at 9 bases. The V gene end was trimmed by 0 bases and the J gene end by 6 bases; junction bases not matched to a gene: 6. The CDR3 extends over 16 amino acids. Germline loops: CDR1 LGHDT, CDR2 YNNKEL (reference sequence). In nucleotides, the CDR3 is TGTGCCAGCAGCCAAGATGCGGGAGGGCCCATCAATGAGCAGTTCTTC. Translating gives CASSQDAGGPINEQFF.

This clonotype was seen ten or more times. The rearrangement links TRBV5-1 to TRBJ1-1, with D possibly being TRBD1 (5 bases). The germline CDR1 and CDR2 sequences are SGHRS and YFSETQ. The CDR3 is made up of 14 amino acids. With 0 bases removed from V and 7 bases from J, the gap between germline ends came to 13 bases. CDR3 in amino acids: CASSLEAGLGEAFF. DNA of the CDR3: TGCGCCAGCAGCTTGGAGGCAGGGCTAGGTGAAGCTTTCTTT.

This clonotype was recorded at least ten times. J is TRBJ2-1 and V is TRBV7-2; D call uncertain. The V gene's germline CDR1 is SGHTA and CDR2 FQGNSA. The CDR3 has 12 residues. V lost 3 bases, J lost 9 bases, and 9 bases lay in between. The CDR3 reads CASSFPPGEQFF. In nucleotides, the CDR3 is TGTGCCAGCAGCTTCCCGCCGGGTGAGCAGTTCTTC.

The chain links TRBV20-1 to TRBJ2-4; D perhaps matches TRBD2 (5 bases). Germline lookup yields CDR1 DFQATT and CDR2 SNEGSKA (reference sequence). V was pared by 5 bases and J by 1 base, with 12 bases between. This CDR3 is 14 amino acids long. CDR3 bases: TGCAGTGCTCTCCCGGGATTGGCCAAAAACATTCAGTACTTC. This encodes CSALPGLAKNIQYF.

The rearrangement joins TRBV3-1 to TRBJ1-3, with D uncertain. This CDR3 contains 16 residues. Trimming left V 0 bases short and J 2 bases short, with 11 bases between. The germline CDR1 and CDR2 sequences are LGHDT and YNNKEL (reference sequence). CDR3 bases: TGTGCCAGCAGCCAAGATAGCGGCAGCCCTGGAAACACCATATATTTT. As protein: CASSQDSGSPGNTIYF.

This clonotype showed up just a few times. This chain connects TRBV3-1 to TRBJ1-5, with D possibly matching TRBD1 (5 bases). V was clipped by 4 bases and J by 5 bases, with 12 bases between them. The CDR3 totals 14 residues. CDR1 and CDR2 (germline): LGHDT, YNNKEL (reference sequence). In nucleotides, the CDR3 is TGTGCCAGCAGCCCGCGACAGTACGATCAGCCCCAGCATTTT. Translation gives CASSPRQYDQPQHF.

This clonotype was seen at least ten times. The chain has TRBV5-1 and TRBJ2-2; D is uncertain. Germline V gives CDR1 SGHRS, CDR2 YFSETQ. The CDR3 contains 14 residues. Trimming pared 0 bases from V and 4 bases from J, leaving 7 bases between. The CDR3 is CASSLEQSTGELFF. DNA for the CDR3: TGCGCCAGCAGCTTGGAACAGTCCACCGGGGAGCTGTTTTTT.

The chain recombines TRBV20-1 with TRBJ1-2, with D uncertain. Germline V lookup: CDR1 DFQATT, CDR2 SNEGSKA (reference sequence). Deletions cut 4 bases from V and 0 bases from J, with 9 bases between. There are 13 residues in the CDR3. The CDR3 DNA reads TGCAGTGCTAAGCCGGGGACTAACTATGGCTACACCTTC. It is translated as CSAKPGTNYGYTF.

This clonotype turned up a few times. J is TRBJ2-5 and V is TRBV19; D might be TRBD2 (5 bases). The length of the CDR3 is 13 residues. Looked up from germline, CDR1 is LNHDA and CDR2 is SQIVND (reference sequence). V was clipped by 0 bases and J by 11 bases, with 13 bases between them. The CDR3 loop is CASSIDRAAPQYF. The CDR3 DNA reads as TGTGCCAGTAGTATAGATCGAGCGGCACCGCAGTACTTC.

Many counts were recorded for this clonotype. The chain uses TRBV12-3 or TRBV12-4 and TRBJ2-5; perhaps D is TRBD1 or TRBD2 (6 bases each). The ends were cut back, 7 bases at V and 5 bases at J, with 20 bases in the middle. CDR3 length: 15 amino acids. The DNA of the CDR3 is TGTGCCAGCAACCCAAGGGGGGCAGGGCGGGAGACCCAGTACTTC. Protein product: CASNPRGAGRETQYF.

The sample holds many counts of this clonotype. The V call is TRBV5-1, the J call TRBJ2-3, with D maybe TRBD1 (6 bases). Germline loops: CDR1 SGHRS, CDR2 YFSETQ. V lost 4 bases, J lost 6 bases, and 15 bases lay in between. The CDR3 extends over 14 amino acids. Written as DNA, the CDR3 is TGCGCCAGCAGCCAACCCGGGACAAGGGATACGCAGTATTTT. Translation gives CASSQPGTRDTQYF.